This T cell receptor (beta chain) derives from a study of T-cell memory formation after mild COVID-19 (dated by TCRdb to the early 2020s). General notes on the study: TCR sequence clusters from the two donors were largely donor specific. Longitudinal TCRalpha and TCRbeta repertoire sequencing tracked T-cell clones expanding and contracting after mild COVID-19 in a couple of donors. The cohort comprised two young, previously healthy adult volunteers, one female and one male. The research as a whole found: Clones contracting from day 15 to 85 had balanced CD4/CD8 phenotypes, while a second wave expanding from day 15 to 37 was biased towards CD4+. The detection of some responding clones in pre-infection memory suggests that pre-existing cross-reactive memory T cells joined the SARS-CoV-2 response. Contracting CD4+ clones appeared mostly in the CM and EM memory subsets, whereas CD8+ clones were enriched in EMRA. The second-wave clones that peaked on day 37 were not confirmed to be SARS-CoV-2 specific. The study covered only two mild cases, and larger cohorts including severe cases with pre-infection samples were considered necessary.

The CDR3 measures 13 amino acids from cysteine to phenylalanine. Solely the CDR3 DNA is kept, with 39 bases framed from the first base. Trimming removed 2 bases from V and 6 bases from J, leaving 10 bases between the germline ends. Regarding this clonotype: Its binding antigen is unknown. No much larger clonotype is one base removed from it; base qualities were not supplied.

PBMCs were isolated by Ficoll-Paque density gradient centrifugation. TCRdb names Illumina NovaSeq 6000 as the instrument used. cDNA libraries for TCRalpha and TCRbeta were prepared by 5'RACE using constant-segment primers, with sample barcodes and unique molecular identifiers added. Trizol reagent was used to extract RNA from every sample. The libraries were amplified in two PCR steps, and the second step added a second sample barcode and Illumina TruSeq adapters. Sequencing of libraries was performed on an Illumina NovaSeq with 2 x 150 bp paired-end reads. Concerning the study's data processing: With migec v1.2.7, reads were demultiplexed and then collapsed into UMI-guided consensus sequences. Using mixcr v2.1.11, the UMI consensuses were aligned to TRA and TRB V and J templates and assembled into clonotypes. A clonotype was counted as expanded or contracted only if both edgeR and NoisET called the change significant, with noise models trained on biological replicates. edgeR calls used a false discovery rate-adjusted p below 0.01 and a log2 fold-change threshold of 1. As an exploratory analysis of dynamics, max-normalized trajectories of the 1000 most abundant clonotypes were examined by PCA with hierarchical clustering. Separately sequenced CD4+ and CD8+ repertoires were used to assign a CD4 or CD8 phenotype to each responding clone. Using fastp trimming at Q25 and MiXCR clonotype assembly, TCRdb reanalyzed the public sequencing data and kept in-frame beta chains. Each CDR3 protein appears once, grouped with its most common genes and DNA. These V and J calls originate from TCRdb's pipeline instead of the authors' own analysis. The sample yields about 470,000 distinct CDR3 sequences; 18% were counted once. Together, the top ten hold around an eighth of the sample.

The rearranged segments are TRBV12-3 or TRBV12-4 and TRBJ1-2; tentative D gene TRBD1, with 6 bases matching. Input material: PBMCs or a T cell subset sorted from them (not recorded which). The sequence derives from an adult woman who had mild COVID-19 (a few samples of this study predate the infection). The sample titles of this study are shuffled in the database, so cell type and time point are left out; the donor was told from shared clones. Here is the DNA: TGTGCCAGCAGTTTACTGGACAGAAATGGCTACACCTTC. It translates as CASSLLDRNGYTF.